The clone carrying this T cell receptor (beta chain) was seen at least ten times. Its antigen is undetermined. Generated by immunoSEQ multiplex PCR, the TCRdb table keeps only in-frame clones and is missing some. Among roughly 76,000 clones listed, over 60% were seen once. This sample is part of a study of T cells in localized non-small cell lung cancer. Study-level results: Prolonged overall survival went with higher T cell density in the blood. When the top 100 tumor clones were examined, a median about 60 of them also appeared in the adjacent lung, which was paired and uninvolved.

CDR3 length equals 13 residues. Germline V gives CDR1 MNHEY, CDR2 SMNVEV (reference sequence). Trimming took 1 base from V and 4 from J, leaving 8 bases between them. Sequenced material: PBMCs, taken before any cancer treatment. This chain connects TRBV27 to TRBJ2-7; TRBD1 or TRBD2 may be the D gene (5 bases each). The receptor's source is a man aged 35-75 years with stage II squamous cell lung carcinoma. As DNA, the CDR3 is TGTGCCAGCAGTTTATTTGAGGGGTACGAGCAGTACTTC. Its protein is CASSLFEGYEQYF.